These T cell receptor beta chains were read from a single sample in a study of blood T cell repertoires in COVID-19. Assay: immunoSEQ multiplex PCR; the TCRdb copy retains only in-frame clones and omits some. Of under 150,000 clones listed, roughly 85% were seen once; the top ten hold over 2.5%. Sequenced material: PBMCs or T cells enriched from blood (not recorded which). The receptors come from a woman between 50 and 59 years old who had recovered from COVID-19. Each CDR3 is given without its conserved first and last residue. The D gene is left open where the match is weak. Clone size, where shown, is once, few, many, or a class for clones that have expanded.

CDR3aa: ASSVAPSGEETQY
j_gene: TRBJ2-5
v_gene: TRBV9
abundance: .
d_gene: TRBD2

CDR3aa: ASTPSESSYNEQF
j_gene: TRBJ2-1
v_gene: TRBV6-4
abundance: .
d_gene: .

CDR3aa: ASGRRGQGSYNEQF
j_gene: TRBJ2-1
v_gene: TRBV9
abundance: once
d_gene: TRBD1

CDR3aa: ASKVMAGEIYGYT
j_gene: TRBJ1-2
v_gene: TRBV19
abundance: .
d_gene: .

CDR3aa: ATSATGALGAF
j_gene: TRBJ1-1
v_gene: TRBV24-1
abundance: .
d_gene: TRBD1

CDR3aa: AIRAGGWGNQPQH
j_gene: TRBJ1-5
v_gene: TRBV10-3
abundance: .
d_gene: TRBD1

CDR3aa: SVETRNIQY
j_gene: TRBJ2-4
v_gene: TRBV29-1
abundance: .
d_gene: .

CDR3aa: ATSDSAGLAGELF
j_gene: TRBJ2-2
v_gene: TRBV24-1
abundance: .
d_gene: .

CDR3aa: ASTLQGVNQPQH
j_gene: TRBJ1-5
v_gene: TRBV19
abundance: few
d_gene: TRBD1

CDR3aa: ASSLLGQGGSQPQH
j_gene: TRBJ1-5
v_gene: TRBV11-3
abundance: .
d_gene: TRBD1

CDR3aa: ASSPLLADAADEQF
j_gene: TRBJ2-1
v_gene: TRBV7-8
abundance: once
d_gene: TRBD2

CDR3aa: ASSETRQGNQPQH
j_gene: TRBJ1-5
v_gene: TRBV2
abundance: .
d_gene: TRBD1

CDR3aa: ASASGTVGYEQY
j_gene: TRBJ2-7
v_gene: TRBV3-1/TRBV3-2
abundance: .
d_gene: TRBD1

CDR3aa: ASSFRQGNTGELF
j_gene: TRBJ2-2
v_gene: TRBV7-9
abundance: .
d_gene: TRBD1

CDR3aa: ASTDGAGFYGYT
j_gene: TRBJ1-2
v_gene: TRBV19
abundance: .
d_gene: .

CDR3aa: ASSQDYTGTQY
j_gene: TRBJ2-3
v_gene: TRBV14
abundance: .
d_gene: .

CDR3aa: ASRYLDSNSPLH
j_gene: TRBJ1-6
v_gene: TRBV19
abundance: .
d_gene: .

CDR3aa: ASSYSGLRETQY
j_gene: TRBJ2-5
v_gene: TRBV5-6
abundance: .
d_gene: .

CDR3aa: ASTLGEARAKNIQY
j_gene: TRBJ2-4
v_gene: TRBV4-2
abundance: .
d_gene: .

CDR3aa: ASSFQLGGLGADTQY
j_gene: TRBJ2-3
v_gene: TRBV27
abundance: once
d_gene: .

CDR3aa: ASSPDSNEQF
j_gene: TRBJ2-1
v_gene: TRBV5-1
abundance: once
d_gene: .

CDR3aa: ASSATGQSGNSPLH
j_gene: TRBJ1-6
v_gene: TRBV9
abundance: .
d_gene: .

CDR3aa: ASTTPGTGVHTEAF
j_gene: TRBJ1-1
v_gene: TRBV28
abundance: .
d_gene: TRBD1

CDR3aa: ASSGGTTLYETQY
j_gene: TRBJ2-5
v_gene: TRBV11-3
abundance: .
d_gene: TRBD2

CDR3aa: ASSYSLGQDTDTQY
j_gene: TRBJ2-3
v_gene: TRBV6-5
abundance: .
d_gene: TRBD1

CDR3aa: ASSSGGSTGELF
j_gene: TRBJ2-2
v_gene: TRBV27
abundance: .
d_gene: .

CDR3aa: AWSAGQGAPGQPQH
j_gene: TRBJ1-5
v_gene: TRBV30
abundance: .
d_gene: TRBD1

CDR3aa: ASSSYGTVANYGYT
j_gene: TRBJ1-2
v_gene: TRBV28
abundance: once
d_gene: TRBD1

CDR3aa: ASSSRQVGGELF
j_gene: TRBJ2-2
v_gene: TRBV14
abundance: .
d_gene: .

CDR3aa: ASRQEVDTEAF
j_gene: TRBJ1-1
v_gene: TRBV12-3/TRBV12-4
abundance: .
d_gene: .

CDR3aa: ASSRRGLVGGYNEQF
j_gene: TRBJ2-1
v_gene: TRBV3-1/TRBV3-2
abundance: .
d_gene: .

CDR3aa: ASSDSGGSTDTQY
j_gene: TRBJ2-3
v_gene: TRBV6-4
abundance: few
d_gene: .

CDR3aa: ASFRSLAQSEQY
j_gene: TRBJ2-7
v_gene: TRBV6-5
abundance: .
d_gene: .

CDR3aa: ASSFSGQTLVETQY
j_gene: TRBJ2-5
v_gene: TRBV28
abundance: .
d_gene: TRBD1

CDR3aa: ASSGLAGMETQY
j_gene: TRBJ2-5
v_gene: TRBV2
abundance: .
d_gene: TRBD2

CDR3aa: ASSQDMRQGYSPLH
j_gene: TRBJ1-6
v_gene: TRBV3-1/TRBV3-2
abundance: .
d_gene: TRBD1

CDR3aa: AILRPESRDAVDTQY
j_gene: TRBJ2-3
v_gene: TRBV10-3
abundance: .
d_gene: .

CDR3aa: ASSESRRREGTQY
j_gene: TRBJ2-5
v_gene: TRBV6-1
abundance: .
d_gene: .

CDR3aa: ASSHRRDSYEQY
j_gene: TRBJ2-7
v_gene: TRBV3-1/TRBV3-2
abundance: .
d_gene: TRBD1

CDR3aa: ASSPRAKSSYNEQF
j_gene: TRBJ2-1
v_gene: TRBV2
abundance: .
d_gene: .

CDR3aa: ASTLGRSYEQY
j_gene: TRBJ2-7
v_gene: TRBV13
abundance: .
d_gene: .

CDR3aa: AQSSDSNQPQH
j_gene: TRBJ1-5
v_gene: TRBV2
abundance: few
d_gene: .

CDR3aa: ASSTQGNEKLF
j_gene: TRBJ1-4
v_gene: TRBV5-1
abundance: .
d_gene: TRBD1

CDR3aa: ASRTVGAANQPQH
j_gene: TRBJ1-5
v_gene: TRBV6-5
abundance: .
d_gene: .

CDR3aa: ASSVATSADQETQY
j_gene: TRBJ2-5
v_gene: TRBV9
abundance: .
d_gene: .

CDR3aa: ASSVGRRNEKLF
j_gene: TRBJ1-4
v_gene: TRBV5-1
abundance: .
d_gene: .

CDR3aa: ASTGGLQETQY
j_gene: TRBJ2-5
v_gene: TRBV2
abundance: few
d_gene: .

CDR3aa: AWSVGLSGNTIY
j_gene: TRBJ1-3
v_gene: TRBV30
abundance: .
d_gene: .

CDR3aa: AWSVRDANYGYT
j_gene: TRBJ1-2
v_gene: TRBV30
abundance: .
d_gene: .

CDR3aa: ASSHRRQGPTDTQY
j_gene: TRBJ2-3
v_gene: TRBV19
abundance: .
d_gene: TRBD1

CDR3aa: ASSLFYRAGGHEQY
j_gene: TRBJ2-7
v_gene: TRBV5-6
abundance: .
d_gene: .

CDR3aa: ASSSTTGGEDGYT
j_gene: TRBJ1-2
v_gene: TRBV9
abundance: .
d_gene: TRBD1

CDR3aa: ASSEDRGPNEKLF
j_gene: TRBJ1-4
v_gene: TRBV6-4
abundance: .
d_gene: TRBD1